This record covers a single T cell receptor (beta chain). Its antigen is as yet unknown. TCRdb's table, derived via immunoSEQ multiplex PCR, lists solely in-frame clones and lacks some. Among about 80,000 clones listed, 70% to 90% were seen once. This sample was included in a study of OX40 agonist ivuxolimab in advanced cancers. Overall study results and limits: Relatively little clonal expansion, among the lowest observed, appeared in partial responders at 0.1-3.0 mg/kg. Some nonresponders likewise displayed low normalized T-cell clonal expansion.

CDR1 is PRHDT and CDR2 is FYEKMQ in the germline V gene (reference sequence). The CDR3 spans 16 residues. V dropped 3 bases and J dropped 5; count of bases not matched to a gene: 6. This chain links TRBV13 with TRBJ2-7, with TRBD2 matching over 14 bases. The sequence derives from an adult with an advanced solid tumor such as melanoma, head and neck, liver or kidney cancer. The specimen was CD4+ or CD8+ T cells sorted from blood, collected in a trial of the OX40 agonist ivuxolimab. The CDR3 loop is CASSFPGLAGANEQYF. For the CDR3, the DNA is TGTGCCAGCAGCTTTCCGGGACTAGCGGGGGCAAACGAGCAGTACTTC.